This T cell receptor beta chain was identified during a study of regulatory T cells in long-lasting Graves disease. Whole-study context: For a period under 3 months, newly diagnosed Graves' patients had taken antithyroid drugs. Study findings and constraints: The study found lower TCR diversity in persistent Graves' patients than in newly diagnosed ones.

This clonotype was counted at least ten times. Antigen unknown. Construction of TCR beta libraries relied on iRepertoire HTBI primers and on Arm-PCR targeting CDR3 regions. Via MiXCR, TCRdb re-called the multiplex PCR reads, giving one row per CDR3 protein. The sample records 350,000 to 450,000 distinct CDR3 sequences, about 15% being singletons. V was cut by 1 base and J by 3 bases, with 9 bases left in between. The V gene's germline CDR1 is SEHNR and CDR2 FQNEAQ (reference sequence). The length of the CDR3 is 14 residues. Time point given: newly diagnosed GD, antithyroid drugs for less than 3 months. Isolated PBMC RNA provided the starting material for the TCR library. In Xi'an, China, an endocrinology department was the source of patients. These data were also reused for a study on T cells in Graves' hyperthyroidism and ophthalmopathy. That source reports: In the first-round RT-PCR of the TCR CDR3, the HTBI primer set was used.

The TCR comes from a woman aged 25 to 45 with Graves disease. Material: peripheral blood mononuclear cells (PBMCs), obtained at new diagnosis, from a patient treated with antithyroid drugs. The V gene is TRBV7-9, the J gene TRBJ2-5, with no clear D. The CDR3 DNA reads TGTGCCAGCAGCTTAGTGGGTCAGGAAGAGACCCAGTACTTC. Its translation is CASSLVGQEETQYF. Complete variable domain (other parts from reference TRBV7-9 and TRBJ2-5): DTGVSQNPRHKITKRGQNVTFRCDPISEHNRLYWYRQTLGQGPEFLTYFQNEAQLEKSRLLSDRFSAERPKGSFSTLEIQRTEQGDSAMYLCASSLVGQEETQYFGPGTRLLVL.